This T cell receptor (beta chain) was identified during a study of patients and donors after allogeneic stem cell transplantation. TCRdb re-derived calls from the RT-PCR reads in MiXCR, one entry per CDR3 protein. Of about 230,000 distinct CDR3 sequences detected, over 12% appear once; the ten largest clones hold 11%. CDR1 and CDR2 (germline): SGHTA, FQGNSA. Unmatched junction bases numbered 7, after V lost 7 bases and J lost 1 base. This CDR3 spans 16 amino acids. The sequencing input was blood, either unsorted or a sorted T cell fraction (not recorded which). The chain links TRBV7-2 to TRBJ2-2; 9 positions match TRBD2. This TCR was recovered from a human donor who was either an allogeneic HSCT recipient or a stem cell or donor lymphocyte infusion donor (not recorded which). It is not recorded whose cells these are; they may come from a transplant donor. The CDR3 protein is CASTPIAGVNTGELFF. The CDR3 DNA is TGTGCCAGCACCCCAATAGCGGGGGTGAACACCGGGGAGCTGTTTTTT. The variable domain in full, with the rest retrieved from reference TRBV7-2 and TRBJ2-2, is GAGVSQSPSNKVTEKGKDVELRCDPISGHTALYWYRQSLGQGLEFLIYFQGNSAPDKSGLPSDRFSAERTGGSVSTLTIQRTQQEDSAVYLCASTPIAGVNTGELFFGEGSRLTVL.